The rows below give T cell receptor beta chains drawn from one sample of a study of blood T cells in healthy people across ages. TCRdb fed the 5' RACE reads into MiXCR, producing one record per CDR3 protein. The data hold about 1.4 million distinct CDR3 sequences, with approximately 60% observed a single time. The sequenced sample consisted of blood. All receptors derive from a man aged 18 to 35 in good health. Both conserved end residues are part of each CDR3. The order of the fields is J gene, V gene, clone size, D gene, CDR3 protein, CDR3 DNA. D genes are given only for firm matches. A row's size may be missing; if present it is once, few, many or a size class.

J: TRBJ2-7
V: TRBV3-1
size: -
D: TRBD2
CDR3: CTSSQERGATYEQYF
DNA: TGTACCAGCAGCCAAGAGCGGGGGGCGACCTACGAGCAGTACTTC

J: TRBJ2-7
V: TRBV28
size: many
D: -
CDR3: CASSFIGYEQYF
DNA: TGTGCCAGCAGTTTTATAGGCTACGAGCAGTACTTC

J: TRBJ2-7
V: TRBV6-1
size: -
D: -
CDR3: CASRATSHEQYF
DNA: TGTGCCAGCAGGGCAACATCCCACGAGCAGTACTTC

J: TRBJ2-1
V: TRBV5-1
size: once
D: TRBD1
CDR3: CASRPRLTGGNEQFF
DNA: TGCGCCAGCAGGCCCCGGCTAACAGGGGGCAATGAGCAGTTCTTC

J: TRBJ1-2
V: TRBV12-3/TRBV12-4
size: once
D: TRBD1
CDR3: CASSLTGGFSYTF
DNA: TGTGCCAGCAGCCTGACAGGGGGCTTCAGCTACACCTTC

J: TRBJ2-7
V: TRBV7-2
size: -
D: TRBD2
CDR3: CASSGTSGVMSYEQYF
DNA: TGTGCCAGCAGCGGGACTAGCGGGGTGATGTCCTATGAGCAGTACTTC

J: TRBJ2-5
V: TRBV27
size: -
D: TRBD2
CDR3: CASSQSSGGLQETQYF
DNA: TGTGCCAGCAGTCAATCTAGCGGGGGCCTCCAAGAGACCCAGTACTTC

J: TRBJ2-4
V: TRBV15
size: few
D: -
CDR3: CATSRDRVVNIQYF
DNA: TGTGCCACCAGCAGAGACCGCGTGGTGAACATTCAGTACTTC

J: TRBJ2-3
V: TRBV4-1
size: few
D: -
CDR3: CASSQEWPGTDTQYF
DNA: TGCGCCAGCAGCCAAGAATGGCCAGGCACAGATACGCAGTATTTT

J: TRBJ2-5
V: TRBV27
size: -
D: TRBD2
CDR3: CASNGPRTSGRRMLETQYF
DNA: TGTGCCAGCAACGGCCCTAGGACTAGCGGGAGAAGGATGTTAGAGACCCAGTACTTC

J: TRBJ1-2
V: TRBV4-3
size: -
D: TRBD1
CDR3: CASSQEQGAGGYTF
DNA: TGCGCCAGCAGCCAGGAACAGGGGGCTGGCGGCTACACCTTC

J: TRBJ2-7
V: TRBV10-1
size: -
D: TRBD1
CDR3: CASSDPKAGQGYNEQYF
DNA: TGCGCCAGCAGTGATCCCAAAGCGGGACAGGGTTACAATGAGCAGTACTTC

J: TRBJ2-1
V: TRBV5-1
size: -
D: -
CDR3: CASAIVGDLSYNEQFF
DNA: TGCGCCAGCGCAATCGTGGGGGACCTATCCTACAATGAGCAGTTCTTC

J: TRBJ1-2
V: TRBV5-1
size: -
D: -
CDR3: CACRDGSYGYTF
DNA: TGCGCCTGTCGGGACGGAAGCTATGGCTACACCTTC

J: TRBJ2-7
V: TRBV9
size: -
D: -
CDR3: CASSDNYRAAQYF
DNA: TGTGCCAGCAGCGACAATTACAGGGCGGCCCAGTACTTC

J: TRBJ2-7
V: TRBV2
size: -
D: -
CDR3: CASSESGGSIYEQYF
DNA: TGTGCCAGCAGTGAATCTGGGGGTTCCATCTACGAGCAGTACTTC

J: TRBJ2-1
V: TRBV7-6
size: -
D: TRBD2
CDR3: CASSLVLAGVGEQFF
DNA: TGTGCCAGCAGCTTAGTACTAGCGGGGGTTGGGGAGCAGTTCTTC

J: TRBJ1-3
V: TRBV12-3/TRBV12-4
size: -
D: TRBD1
CDR3: CASSLIRTGDRNTIYF
DNA: TGTGCCAGCAGTTTAATCCGGACAGGGGATAGAAACACCATATATTTT

J: TRBJ1-2
V: TRBV5-6
size: few
D: -
CDR3: CASSSWDGANYGYTF
DNA: TGTGCCAGCAGCTCCTGGGACGGAGCTAACTATGGCTACACTTTC

J: TRBJ1-2
V: TRBV6-6
size: -
D: TRBD1
CDR3: CASSHTRGSNYGYTF
DNA: TGTGCCAGCAGTCACACCAGGGGGTCTAACTATGGCTACACCTTC

J: TRBJ1-1
V: TRBV4-1
size: -
D: -
CDR3: CASSQDKGYVNTEAFF
DNA: TGCGCCAGCAGCCAAGATAAAGGGTATGTGAACACTGAAGCTTTCTTT

J: TRBJ2-1
V: TRBV29-1
size: -
D: -
CDR3: CSVDEKRSAYNEQFF
DNA: TGCAGCGTGGATGAAAAGAGGTCGGCCTACAATGAGCAGTTCTTC

J: TRBJ1-5
V: TRBV29-1
size: -
D: -
CDR3: CSVGPRPGQPQHF
DNA: TGCAGCGTGGGCCCGAGACCTGGGCAGCCCCAGCATTTT

J: TRBJ1-1
V: TRBV5-1
size: -
D: -
CDR3: CASSPDSSPLNPEAFF
DNA: TGCGCCAGCAGCCCCGACAGTTCCCCTTTGAACCCTGAAGCTTTCTTT

J: TRBJ2-3
V: TRBV4-1
size: few
D: -
CDR3: CASSARQGSASTDTQYF
DNA: TGCGCCAGCAGCGCCCGTCAGGGTAGTGCTAGCACAGATACGCAGTATTTT

J: TRBJ2-3
V: TRBV20-1
size: -
D: -
CDR3: CSANSATTQYF
DNA: TGCAGTGCTAATAGCGCTACCACGCAGTATTTT

J: TRBJ1-2
V: TRBV10-3
size: -
D: -
CDR3: CAIKESGSNYGYTF
DNA: TGTGCCATCAAAGAGTCCGGTTCTAACTATGGCTACACCTTC

J: TRBJ2-3
V: TRBV20-1
size: -
D: -
CDR3: CSAPYGDTDTQYF
DNA: TGCAGTGCCCCATACGGAGACACAGATACGCAGTATTTT

J: TRBJ2-6
V: TRBV29-1
size: -
D: -
CDR3: CSVGSGAPRAGANVLTF
DNA: TGCAGCGTTGGTAGTGGCGCCCCCCGGGCTGGGGCCAACGTCCTGACTTTC

J: TRBJ2-5
V: TRBV3-1
size: few
D: -
CDR3: CASSHLGAGEGETQYF
DNA: TGTGCCAGCAGCCACCTAGGGGCAGGGGAGGGAGAGACCCAGTACTTC

J: TRBJ2-7
V: TRBV12-3/TRBV12-4
size: -
D: TRBD1
CDR3: CASSFQGAGEQYF
DNA: TGTGCCAGCAGTTTTCAGGGGGCTGGCGAGCAGTACTTC

J: TRBJ2-7
V: TRBV6-2/TRBV6-3
size: few
D: -
CDR3: CASFTIGTTHEQYF
DNA: TGTGCCAGCTTTACAATCGGGACCACACACGAGCAGTACTTC

J: TRBJ1-1
V: TRBV12-3/TRBV12-4
size: few
D: -
CDR3: CASSPGPWGPEAFF
DNA: TGTGCCAGCAGCCCAGGACCTTGGGGCCCTGAAGCTTTCTTT

J: TRBJ2-5
V: TRBV10-3
size: -
D: -
CDR3: CAISPPGQETQYF
DNA: TGTGCCATCAGCCCCCCGGGACAAGAGACCCAGTACTTC

J: TRBJ1-6
V: TRBV24-1
size: -
D: -
CDR3: CATSVSQAGHPEPTYNSPLHF
DNA: TGTGCCACCAGTGTGTCTCAAGCGGGCCACCCGGAACCAACCTATAATTCACCCCTCCACTTT

J: TRBJ2-7
V: TRBV12-3/TRBV12-4
size: few
D: -
CDR3: CASSPPGTLYEQYF
DNA: TGTGCCAGCAGTCCCCCGGGTACACTGTACGAGCAGTACTTC

J: TRBJ1-6
V: TRBV7-6
size: -
D: -
CDR3: CASSVTGPSSYNSPLHF
DNA: TGTGCCAGCAGCGTCACGGGGCCAAGCTCCTATAATTCACCCCTCCACTTT

J: TRBJ1-4
V: TRBV7-9
size: -
D: -
CDR3: CASSLWDGGNEKLFF
DNA: TGTGCCAGCAGCTTATGGGACGGAGGGAATGAAAAACTGTTTTTT

J: TRBJ2-5
V: TRBV15
size: -
D: TRBD2
CDR3: CAANGGSETQYF
DNA: TGTGCCGCGAACGGGGGGTCTGAGACCCAGTACTTC

J: TRBJ2-7
V: TRBV20-1
size: -
D: -
CDR3: CSAPLIYEQYF
DNA: TGCAGTGCCCCTCTCATCTACGAGCAGTACTTC

J: TRBJ2-1
V: TRBV7-8
size: -
D: -
CDR3: CASSLVVQQFF
DNA: TGTGCCAGCAGCTTAGTTGTACAGCAGTTCTTC

J: TRBJ2-7
V: TRBV28
size: -
D: -
CDR3: CASRPTGSVGRKEQYF
DNA: TGTGCCAGCAGACCCACAGGATCGGTCGGACGGAAGGAGCAGTACTTC

J: TRBJ2-3
V: TRBV7-2
size: -
D: -
CDR3: CASSLERTAEWDTDTQYF
DNA: TGTGCCAGCAGCTTAGAAAGGACAGCCGAATGGGACACAGATACGCAGTATTTT

J: TRBJ2-1
V: TRBV6-1
size: -
D: -
CDR3: CASSRTLAGGNEQFF
DNA: TGTGCCAGCAGTCGAACCCTAGCCGGAGGGAATGAGCAGTTCTTC

J: TRBJ2-1
V: TRBV27
size: -
D: TRBD1
CDR3: CASSSSTGGAGYNEQFF
DNA: TGTGCCAGCAGTTCCTCCACAGGGGGCGCTGGGTACAATGAGCAGTTCTTC

J: TRBJ2-7
V: TRBV7-6
size: -
D: -
CDR3: CASSLDRGAGEQYF
DNA: TGTGCCAGCAGCTTAGATCGGGGGGCTGGCGAGCAGTACTTC

J: TRBJ2-7
V: TRBV28
size: few
D: -
CDR3: CASSSGLREQYF
DNA: TGTGCCAGCAGCTCTGGCTTGCGCGAGCAGTACTTC

J: TRBJ1-4
V: TRBV29-1
size: few
D: -
CDR3: CSALSLEEKLFF
DNA: TGCAGCGCCCTGAGCTTAGAGGAAAAACTGTTTTTT

J: TRBJ2-1
V: TRBV12-3/TRBV12-4
size: few
D: TRBD2
CDR3: CASSLGTAGVYNEQFF
DNA: TGTGCCAGCAGTTTAGGCACAGCGGGAGTGTACAATGAGCAGTTCTTC

J: TRBJ2-5
V: TRBV3-1
size: -
D: -
CDR3: CASSQVGKQETQYF
DNA: TGTGCCAGCAGCCAAGTTGGGAAGCAAGAGACCCAGTACTTC

J: TRBJ2-7
V: TRBV12-3/TRBV12-4
size: -
D: -
CDR3: CASSLLGLLGLGEQYF
DNA: TGTGCCAGCAGTTTACTGGGTCTGTTGGGGTTAGGAGAGCAGTACTTC

J: TRBJ2-3
V: TRBV5-1
size: -
D: TRBD2
CDR3: CASSLGSGYTDTQYF
DNA: TGCGCCAGCAGCTTGGGTAGCGGGTACACCGATACGCAGTATTTT